Sequencing of this T cell receptor (beta chain) was carried out in a study of CD8 T cell repertoires and HIV-1 epitope variants. Study overall: Separate wells received one of Twenty-five Gag or Nef variant peptides. Epitopes were three Gag families plus Nef HW9 and YT9.

Whole-study results and caveats: Nef KF9 drew roughly five clonotypes and HW9 one, without TAALDMSHF responses.

The repertoire was sequenced with immunoSEQ multiplex PCR; TCRdb's copy has only in-frame clones and lacks some. Of 4,700 or so clones listed, 68% are singletons. V lost 4 bases to trimming and J lost 7 bases, with 13 bases between them. Germline-derived CDR1 and CDR2 are SEHNR and FQNEAQ (reference sequence). This CDR3 spans 13 amino acids. Points on this clone: The antigen is undetermined.

The chain is built from TRBV7-9 and TRBJ1-2, with D unresolved. This clonotype was obtained from a male donor with HIV. Specimen: cultured CD8+ T cells derived from PBMCs. This CDR3 reads CASSYGSLGGYTF. CDR3 sequence (DNA): TGTGCCAGCAGCTATGGGAGTTTAGGTGGCTACACCTTC.